This T cell receptor beta chain emerged from a study of response to subunit inactivated influenza vaccine. General study results and limits: After each seasonal influenza vaccination, few new T cells are recruited, the authors suggested.

TCRdb reanalysed the RT-PCR reads using MiXCR and keeps one entry per CDR3 protein. The sample records around 570,000 distinct CDR3 sequences, 7.6% being singletons. This clonotype turned up a few times. Antigen unknown. A read error may produce the germline difference seen at one junction end. Germline V gives CDR1 DFQATT, CDR2 SNEGSKA (reference sequence). This CDR3 has 17 residues. The source was PBMCs from blood, collected less than 25 months after vaccination. This sequence originates from a man in his fifties or sixties who received an inactivated influenza vaccine. The chain carries TRBV20-1 and TRBJ2-2, with 15 bases identical to TRBD2. CDR3 sequence (DNA): TGCTGTGCTAGAGGACTAGCGGGAGGGGGTTACACCGGGGAGCTGTTTTTT. Translating it yields CCARGLAGGGYTGELFF.